Many counts were recorded for the clone carrying this T cell receptor beta chain. Its antigen is unidentified. TCRdb ran MiXCR on the 5' RACE reads and lists one entry per CDR3 protein. This table holds 250,000 or so distinct CDR3 sequences, about 11% found once. The source of the sample is a study of CD8 T cells in ankylosing spondylitis. Points from the study as a whole: Enrichment of disease-linked clones was reportedly significant in matched ankylosing spondylitis synovial fluid. Apparently characteristic of ankylosing spondylitis blood was a TCR beta motif (about eight highly homologous variants). Clones that were linked to disease were CD8+ and were relatively rare in peripheral blood.

The CDR3 is made up of 12 amino acids. V lost 2 bases and J 0 bases, leaving 5 bases between the germline ends. Germline V gives CDR1 DFQATT, CDR2 SNEGSKA (reference sequence). V usage is TRBV20-1 and J usage is TRBJ2-7, with no clear D. The sample was blood, either unsorted or a sorted T cell fraction (not recorded which). This sequence was found in a male donor with ankylosing spondylitis or in good health (not recorded which). The CDR3 is CSARPDSYEQYF. CDR3 sequence (DNA): TGCAGTGCTAGACCAGACTCCTACGAGCAGTACTTC.